This T cell receptor (beta chain) was recorded in a study of T cells expressing NK-cell markers. TCRdb reprocessed the 5' RACE reads, keeping one entry per CDR3 protein, no DNA. This specimen shows about 430,000 distinct CDR3 sequences; the ten leading clones hold roughly 1.4%. CDR3 length: 19 amino acids. Germline CDR1 and CDR2: KGHDR and SFDVKD. Material for sequencing was blood T cells: a sorted CD56 or NKG2C T cell subset, CD4+ or CD8+ T cells, or bulk PBMC T cells (not recorded which). The rearrangement links TRBV24-1 to TRBJ2-1; there is no DNA to check the TCRdb D call of TRBD2. The receptor's source is a woman aged 45-59 years in good health. The CDR3 loop is CATSDRGLAGEGGRDEQFF.